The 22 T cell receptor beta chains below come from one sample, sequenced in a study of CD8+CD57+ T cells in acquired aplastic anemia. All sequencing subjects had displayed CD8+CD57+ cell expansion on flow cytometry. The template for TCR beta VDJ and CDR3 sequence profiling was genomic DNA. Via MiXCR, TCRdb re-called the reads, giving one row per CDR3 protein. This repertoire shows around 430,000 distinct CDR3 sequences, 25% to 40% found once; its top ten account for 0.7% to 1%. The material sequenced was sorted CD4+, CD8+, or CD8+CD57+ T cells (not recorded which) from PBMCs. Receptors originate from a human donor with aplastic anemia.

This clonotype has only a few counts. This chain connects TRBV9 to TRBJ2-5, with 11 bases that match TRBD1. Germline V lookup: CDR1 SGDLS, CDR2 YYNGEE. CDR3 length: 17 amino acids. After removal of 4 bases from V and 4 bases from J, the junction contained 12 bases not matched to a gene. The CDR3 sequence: CASSPWGGQGDRETQYF. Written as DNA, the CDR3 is TGTGCCAGCAGCCCGTGGGGGGGACAGGGGGACAGAGAGACCCAGTACTTC. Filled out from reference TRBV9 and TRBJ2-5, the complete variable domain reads DSGVTQTPKHLITATGQRVTLRCSPRSGDLSVYWYQQSLDQGLQFLIQYYNGEERAKGNILERFSAQQFPDLHSELNLSSLELGDSALYFCASSPWGGQGDRETQYFGPGTRLLVL.

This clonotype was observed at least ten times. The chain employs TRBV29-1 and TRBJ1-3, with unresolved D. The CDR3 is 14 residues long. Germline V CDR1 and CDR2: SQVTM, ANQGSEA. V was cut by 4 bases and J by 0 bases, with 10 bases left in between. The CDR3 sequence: CSVAGRFSGNTIYF. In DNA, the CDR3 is TGCAGCGTTGCTGGACGGTTCTCTGGAAACACCATATATTTT.

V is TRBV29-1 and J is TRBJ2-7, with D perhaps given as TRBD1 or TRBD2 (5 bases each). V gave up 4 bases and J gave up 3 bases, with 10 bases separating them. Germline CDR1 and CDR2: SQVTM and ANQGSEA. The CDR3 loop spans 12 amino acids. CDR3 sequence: CSVARDHYEQYF. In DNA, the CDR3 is TGCAGCGTTGCGAGGGACCACTACGAGCAGTACTTC.

The CDR3 nucleotides read TGCGCCAGCAGCGGCACGGCCCCCGTAGGACATAATTCACCCCTCCACTTT. It translates to CASSGTAPVGHNSPLHF. This chain joins TRBV5-1 and TRBJ1-6, with D unresolved. In germline, CDR1 is SGHRS, CDR2 YFSETQ. The CDR3 runs 17 residues. Trimming removed 4 bases at V and 5 bases at J, with 19 bases between.

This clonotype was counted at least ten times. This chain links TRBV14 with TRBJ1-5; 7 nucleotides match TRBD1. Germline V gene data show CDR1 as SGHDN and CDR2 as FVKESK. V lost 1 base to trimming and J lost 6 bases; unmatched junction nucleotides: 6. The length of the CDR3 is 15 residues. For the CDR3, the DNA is TGTGCCAGCAGCCAAGGACAGGGACCGGGTCAGCCCCAGCATTTT. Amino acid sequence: CASSQGQGPGQPQHF.

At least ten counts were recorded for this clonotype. The CDR3 region is CASSGTTGGTEAFF. DNA of the CDR3: TGTGCCAGCAGTGGTACTACAGGGGGCACTGAAGCTTTCTTT. The J gene is TRBJ1-1, the V gene TRBV2, with 8 bases lining up with TRBD1. The J segment lost 4 bases and the V segment lost 4 bases, leaving 5 bases of the junction unmatched. The CDR3 is 14 residues long. Germline values: CDR1 SNHLY, CDR2 FYNNEI. The full variable domain, its missing parts supplied by reference TRBV2 and TRBJ1-1, is EPEVTQTPSHQVTQMGQEVILRCVPISNHLYFYWYRQILGQKVEFLVSFYNNEISEKSEIFDDQFSVERPDGSNFTLKIRSTKLEDSAMYFCASSGTTGGTEAFFGQGTRLTVV.

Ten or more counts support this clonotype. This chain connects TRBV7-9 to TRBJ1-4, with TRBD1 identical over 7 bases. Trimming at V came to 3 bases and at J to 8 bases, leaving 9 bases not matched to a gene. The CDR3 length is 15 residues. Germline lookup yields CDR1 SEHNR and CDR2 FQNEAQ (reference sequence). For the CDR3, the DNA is TGTGCCAGCAGCTTCGGTGAGGGGGCAGGAGAAAAACTGTTTTTT. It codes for CASSFGEGAGEKLFF.

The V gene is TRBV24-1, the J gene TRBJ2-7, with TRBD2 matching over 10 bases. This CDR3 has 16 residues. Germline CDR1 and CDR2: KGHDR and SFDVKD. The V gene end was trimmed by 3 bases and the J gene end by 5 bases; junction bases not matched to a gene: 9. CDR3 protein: CATSDGSSGSSDEQYF. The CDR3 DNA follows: TGTGCCACCAGTGATGGGTCTAGCGGGAGTTCCGACGAGCAGTACTTC.

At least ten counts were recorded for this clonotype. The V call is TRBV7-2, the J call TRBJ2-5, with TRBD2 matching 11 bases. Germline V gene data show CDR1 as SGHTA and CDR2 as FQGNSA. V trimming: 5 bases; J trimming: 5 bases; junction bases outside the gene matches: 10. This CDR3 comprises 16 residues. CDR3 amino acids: CASSLTSGGVGETQYF. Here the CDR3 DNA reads TGTGCCAGCAGCCTAACTAGCGGGGGCGTCGGCGAGACCCAGTACTTC.

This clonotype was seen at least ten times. CDR3 amino acids: CASSGTSGNTGELFF. The CDR3 DNA sequence: TGTGCCAGCAGTGGGACTAGCGGAAACACCGGGGAGCTGTTTTTT. V gene TRBV2 combines with J gene TRBJ2-2; 10 bases line up with TRBD2. The germline gives CDR1 SNHLY, CDR2 FYNNEI. The CDR3 spans 15 residues. Trimming removed 4 bases from V and 2 bases from J; junction bases left unmatched: 1.

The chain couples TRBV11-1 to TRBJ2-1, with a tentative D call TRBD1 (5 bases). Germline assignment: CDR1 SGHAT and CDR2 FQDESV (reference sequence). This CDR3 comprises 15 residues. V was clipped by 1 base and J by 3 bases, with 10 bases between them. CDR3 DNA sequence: TGTGCCAGCAGCTTAGACATGACAGTCTACAATGAGCAGTTCTTC. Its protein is CASSLDMTVYNEQFF.

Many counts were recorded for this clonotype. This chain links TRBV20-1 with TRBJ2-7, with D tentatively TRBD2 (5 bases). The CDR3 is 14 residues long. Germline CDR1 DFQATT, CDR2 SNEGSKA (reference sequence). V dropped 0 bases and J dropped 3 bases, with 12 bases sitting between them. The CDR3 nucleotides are TGCAGTGCTAGAGACATGAGGGAAGGCTACGAGCAGTACTTC. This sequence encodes CSARDMREGYEQYF.

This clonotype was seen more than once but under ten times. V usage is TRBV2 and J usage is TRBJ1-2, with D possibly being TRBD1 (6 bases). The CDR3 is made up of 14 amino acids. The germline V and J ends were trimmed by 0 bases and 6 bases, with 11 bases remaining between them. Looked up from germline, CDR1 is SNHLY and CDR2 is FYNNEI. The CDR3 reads CASSEAGPGDGYTF. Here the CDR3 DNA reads TGTGCCAGCAGTGAAGCTGGGCCAGGGGATGGCTACACCTTC.

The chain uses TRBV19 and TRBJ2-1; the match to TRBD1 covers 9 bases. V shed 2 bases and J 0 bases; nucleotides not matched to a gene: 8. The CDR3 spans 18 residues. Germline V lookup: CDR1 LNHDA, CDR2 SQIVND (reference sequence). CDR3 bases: TGTGCCAGTAGTATAAGGACAGGGGCCCTCCGCTCCTACAATGAGCAGTTCTTC. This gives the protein CASSIRTGALRSYNEQFF.

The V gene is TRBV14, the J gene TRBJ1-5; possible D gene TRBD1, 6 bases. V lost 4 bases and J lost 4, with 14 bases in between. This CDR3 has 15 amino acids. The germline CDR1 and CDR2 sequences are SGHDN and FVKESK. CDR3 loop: CASSPSGGANQPQHF. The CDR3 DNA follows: TGTGCCAGCAGCCCCTCGGGGGGGGCTAATCAGCCCCAGCATTTT.

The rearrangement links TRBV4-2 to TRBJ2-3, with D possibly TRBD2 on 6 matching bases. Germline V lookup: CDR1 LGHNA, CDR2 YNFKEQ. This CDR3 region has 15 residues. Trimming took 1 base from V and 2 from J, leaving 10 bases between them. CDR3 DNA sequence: TGTGCCAGCAGCCAAGGTGGGGGGACCACAGATACGCAGTATTTT. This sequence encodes CASSQGGGTTDTQYF.

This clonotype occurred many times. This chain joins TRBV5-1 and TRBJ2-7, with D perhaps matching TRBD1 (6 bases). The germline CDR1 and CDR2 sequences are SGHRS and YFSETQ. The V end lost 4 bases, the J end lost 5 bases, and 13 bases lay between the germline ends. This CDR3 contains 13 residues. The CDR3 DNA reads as TGCGCCAGCAGCATTACACAGGGCCACGAGCAGTACTTC. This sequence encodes CASSITQGHEQYF.

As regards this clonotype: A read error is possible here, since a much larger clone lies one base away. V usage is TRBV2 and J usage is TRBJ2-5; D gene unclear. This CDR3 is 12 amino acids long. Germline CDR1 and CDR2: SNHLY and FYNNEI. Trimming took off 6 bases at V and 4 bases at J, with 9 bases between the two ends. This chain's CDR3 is CASRPPLETQYF. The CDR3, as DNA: TGTGCCAGCAGGCCTCCCTTAGAGACCCAGTACTTC.

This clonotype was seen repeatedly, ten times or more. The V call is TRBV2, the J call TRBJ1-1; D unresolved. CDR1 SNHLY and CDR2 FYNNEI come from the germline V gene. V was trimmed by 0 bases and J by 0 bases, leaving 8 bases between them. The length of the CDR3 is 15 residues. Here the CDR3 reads CASSEAAGMNTEAFF. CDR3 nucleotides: TGTGCCAGCAGTGAAGCCGCCGGGATGAACACTGAAGCTTTCTTT.

CDR3 loop: CASSLDRGAMYEQYF. As DNA, the CDR3 is TGTGCCAGCAGCTTGGACAGGGGGGCGATGTACGAGCAGTACTTC. The chain uses TRBV7-6 and TRBJ2-7; 10 nucleotides line up with TRBD1. The trim removed 3 bases at V and 4 bases at J, leaving 6 bases unmatched. This CDR3 comprises 15 residues. Germline CDR1 reads SGHVS; CDR2 reads FNYEAQ. Supplemented by reference TRBV7-6 and TRBJ2-7, the full variable domain reads GAGVSQSPRYKVTKRGQDVALRCDPISGHVSLYWYRQALGQGPEFLTYFNYEAQQDKSGLPNDRFSAERPEGSISTLTIQRTEQRDSAMYRCASSLDRGAMYEQYFGPGTRLTVT.

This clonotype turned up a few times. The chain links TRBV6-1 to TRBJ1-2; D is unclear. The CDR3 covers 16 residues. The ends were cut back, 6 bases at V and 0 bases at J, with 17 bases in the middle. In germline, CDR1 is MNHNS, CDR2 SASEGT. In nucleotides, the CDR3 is TGTGCCAGCAGCTCCAATGGGAGGAAAACTAACTATGGCTACACCTTC. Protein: CASSSNGRKTNYGYTF.

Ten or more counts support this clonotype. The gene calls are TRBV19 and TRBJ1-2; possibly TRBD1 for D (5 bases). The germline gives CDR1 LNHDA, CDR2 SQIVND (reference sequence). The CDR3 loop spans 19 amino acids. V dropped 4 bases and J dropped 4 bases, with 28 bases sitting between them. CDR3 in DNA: TGTGCCAGTAGTACCCCCGAGGAACGGCTCAGGGTACGGATCTATGGCTACACCTTC. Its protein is CASSTPEERLRVRIYGYTF. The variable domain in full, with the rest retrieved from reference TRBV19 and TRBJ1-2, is DGGITQSPKYLFRKEGQNVTLSCEQNLNHDAMYWYRQDPGQGLRLIYYSQIVNDFQKGDIAEGYSVSREKKESFPLTVTSAQKNPTAFYLCASSTPEERLRVRIYGYTFGSGTRLTVV.